This record concerns one TCR beta chain sequence. The V and J ends lost 4 bases and 6 bases respectively, with 10 bases between them. This CDR3 region has 13 residues. The entry originates in a study of blood T cell repertoires in COVID-19. TCRdb's table, derived via immunoSEQ multiplex PCR, lists solely in-frame clones and lacks some. The sample gives more than 150,000 clones, approximately 86% of which show up once; about 0.95% is in the top ten. Sample: peripheral blood. The receptor comes from a man between 18 and 29 years old with acute or convalescent COVID-19. V is TRBV23-1 and J is TRBJ1-3, with TRBD1 as a possible D gene (5 bases). TRBV23-1 is an ORF, and what it does is uncertain. The CDR3 here is CASSLQAPNTIYF. In DNA form, the CDR3 reads TGCGCCAGCAGTCTACAGGCTCCAAACACCATATATTTT.